A selection of T cell receptor beta chains follows, all from one sample in a study of T cell responses to AZD1222 COVID-19 vaccine. Here immunoSEQ multiplex PCR was the method, and the copy in TCRdb shows in-frame clones only, minus some. This sample yields more than 35,000 clones, of which 83% are seen a single time; around 50% belongs to the top ten. The input for sequencing was peripheral blood, taken on day 0 of AZD1222 vaccination. All receptors come from an adult in good health. CDR3s include the opening cysteine and the closing phenylalanine or tryptophan. The order of the fields is V gene, J gene, clone size, D gene, CDR3 protein, CDR3 DNA. A D gene is named only where the DNA matches it firmly. Only part of the rows carry a size: once, few, many, or a class if the clone is expanded.

V: TRBV7-2; J: TRBJ2-1; size: -; D: -; CDR3: CASSPGRAIEKFF; DNA: TGTGCCAGCAGCCCAGGCAGGGCCATCGAGAAGTTCTTC
V: TRBV29-1; J: TRBJ2-7; size: -; D: -; CDR3: CSVVVVYEQYF; DNA: TGCAGCGTTGTAGTTGTCTACGAGCAGTACTTC
V: TRBV30; J: TRBJ2-5; size: -; D: -; CDR3: CAWSDRRVLGETQYF; DNA: TGTGCCTGGAGTGACCGCAGGGTCTTGGGAGAGACCCAGTACTTC
V: TRBV10-1; J: TRBJ2-1; size: -; D: TRBD2; CDR3: CASSEGLAGGSRQFF; DNA: TGCGCCAGCAGTGAAGGACTAGCGGGAGGATCGAGGCAGTTCTTC
V: TRBV24-1; J: TRBJ1-4; size: -; D: -; CDR3: CATSDFGATNEKLFF; DNA: TGTGCCACCAGTGATTTTGGGGCAACTAATGAAAAACTGTTTTTT
V: TRBV6-5; J: TRBJ2-1; size: -; D: TRBD2; CDR3: CAIGLAGVGEQFF; DNA: TGTGCCATAGGACTAGCGGGAGTGGGTGAGCAGTTCTTC
V: TRBV2; J: TRBJ2-1; size: -; D: TRBD2; CDR3: CASSHSGGLAFGEQFF; DNA: TGTGCCAGCAGCCACAGTGGGGGACTAGCTTTCGGTGAGCAGTTCTTC
V: TRBV28; J: TRBJ1-5; size: -; D: TRBD1; CDR3: CASSSRAGGAMQPQHF; DNA: TGTGCCAGCAGTTCCCGGGCAGGGGGGGCCATGCAGCCCCAGCATTTT
V: TRBV2; J: TRBJ2-7; size: -; D: -; CDR3: CASSFRGYEQYF; DNA: TGTGCCAGCAGCTTTAGGGGGTACGAGCAGTACTTC
V: TRBV10-3; J: TRBJ2-6; size: -; D: -; CDR3: CAIGGSGANVLTF; DNA: TGTGCCATCGGTGGCTCTGGGGCCAACGTCCTGACTTTC
V: TRBV14; J: TRBJ2-3; size: -; D: -; CDR3: CASSHDRDGTHTQYF; DNA: TGTGCCAGCAGCCATGATAGGGACGGGACACATACGCAGTATTTT
V: TRBV6-5; J: TRBJ1-6; size: -; D: -; CDR3: CASSPIGYNSPLHF; DNA: TGTGCCAGCAGTCCGATAGGGTATAATTCACCCCTCCACTTT
V: TRBV4-2; J: TRBJ2-7; size: -; D: TRBD2; CDR3: CASSQESGGFHEQYF; DNA: TGTGCCAGCAGCCAAGAGAGCGGGGGGTTCCACGAGCAGTACTTC
V: TRBV4-1; J: TRBJ2-3; size: once; D: TRBD2; CDR3: CASSRTSGGAADTQYF; DNA: TGCGCCAGCAGCAGAACTAGCGGGGGGGCAGCAGATACGCAGTATTTT
V: TRBV5-1; J: TRBJ2-2; size: -; D: TRBD1; CDR3: CASSSGQAPPGELFF; DNA: TGCGCCAGCAGCTCGGGACAGGCCCCCCCCGGGGAGCTGTTTTTT
V: TRBV7-6; J: TRBJ1-1; size: -; D: TRBD1; CDR3: CASSLPGQVEAFF; DNA: TGTGCCAGCAGCCTCCCCGGACAGGTTGAAGCTTTCTTT
V: TRBV5-4; J: TRBJ2-5; size: -; D: -; CDR3: CASSLGTVPWGETQYF; DNA: TGTGCCAGCAGCTTGGGGACAGTCCCCTGGGGGGAGACCCAGTACTTC
V: TRBV6-6; J: TRBJ2-7; size: -; D: TRBD2; CDR3: CASSPGTSGGRLSYEQYF; DNA: TGTGCCAGCAGTCCCGGGACTAGCGGGGGGAGGCTCTCCTACGAGCAGTACTTC
V: TRBV7-2; J: TRBJ2-7; size: -; D: TRBD2; CDR3: CASSRAGGGTYEQYF; DNA: TGTGCCAGCAGCCGGGCCGGCGGGGGAACCTACGAGCAGTACTTC
V: TRBV11-2; J: TRBJ2-2; size: once; D: -; CDR3: CASSFEGSGTGELFF; DNA: TGTGCCAGCAGCTTCGAGGGATCGGGAACCGGGGAGCTGTTTTTT
V: TRBV7-9; J: TRBJ1-2; size: -; D: TRBD1; CDR3: CASSPTRGQGAGGYTF; DNA: TGTGCCAGCAGCCCAACCAGAGGGCAGGGGGCTGGTGGCTACACCTTC
V: TRBV5-4; J: TRBJ2-1; size: -; D: TRBD2; CDR3: CASSAPGLADYNEQFF; DNA: TGTGCCAGCAGCGCCCCGGGACTAGCGGACTACAATGAGCAGTTCTTC
V: TRBV15; J: TRBJ2-5; size: once; D: -; CDR3: CATSREISETQYF; DNA: TGTGCCACCAGCAGAGAGATCTCCGAGACCCAGTACTTC
V: TRBV27; J: TRBJ2-1; size: -; D: -; CDR3: CASSLSAGANNEQFF; DNA: TGTGCCAGCAGTTTATCGGCAGGGGCTAACAATGAGCAGTTCTTC
V: TRBV7-2; J: TRBJ2-3; size: -; D: -; CDR3: CASSFGVSTDTQYF; DNA: TGTGCCAGCAGCTTCGGCGTCAGCACAGATACGCAGTATTTT
V: TRBV4-2; J: TRBJ2-1; size: -; D: -; CDR3: CASSQELRIAAYNEQFF; DNA: TGTGCCAGCAGCCAAGAACTCCGAATAGCCGCATACAATGAGCAGTTCTTC
V: TRBV19; J: TRBJ1-5; size: -; D: TRBD1; CDR3: CASRFDRASNQPQHF; DNA: TGTGCCAGTAGATTCGACAGGGCTAGCAATCAGCCCCAGCATTTT
V: TRBV10-3; J: TRBJ2-7; size: -; D: TRBD1; CDR3: CAIRGTGHPYEQYF; DNA: TGTGCCATCAGGGGGACAGGGCATCCCTACGAGCAGTACTTC
V: TRBV2; J: TRBJ1-2; size: -; D: TRBD1; CDR3: CASSPNRGPVGGYTF; DNA: TGTGCCAGCAGTCCAAACAGGGGCCCTGTAGGAGGCTACACCTTC
V: TRBV7-9; J: TRBJ2-1; size: -; D: TRBD1; CDR3: CASSTLRTGGDEQFF; DNA: TGTGCCAGCAGCACCTTACGGACAGGGGGCGATGAGCAGTTCTTC
V: TRBV2; J: TRBJ1-1; size: few; D: -; CDR3: CASSRRRLDNTEAFF; DNA: TGTGCCAGCAGCCGTCGGCGTCTCGATAACACTGAAGCTTTCTTT
V: TRBV30; J: TRBJ1-5; size: -; D: -; CDR3: CAWRAGLNSNQPQHF; DNA: TGTGCCTGGAGGGCAGGGCTTAATAGCAATCAGCCCCAGCATTTT
V: TRBV5-4; J: TRBJ1-3; size: few; D: -; CDR3: CASSLSGVRNTIYF; DNA: TGTGCCAGCAGCTTGTCGGGAGTACGAAACACCATATATTTT
V: TRBV5-1; J: TRBJ2-3; size: -; D: -; CDR3: CASSLEGGTDTQYF; DNA: TGCGCCAGCAGCTTGGAGGGAGGCACAGATACGCAGTATTTT
V: TRBV4-1; J: TRBJ2-2; size: -; D: TRBD2; CDR3: CASSQKLAGFITGELFF; DNA: TGCGCCAGCAGCCAAAAACTAGCGGGATTTATCACCGGGGAGCTGTTTTTT
V: TRBV6-2/TRBV6-3; J: TRBJ2-1; size: -; D: -; CDR3: CASSYDGYNEQFF; DNA: TGTGCCAGCAGTTACGACGGATACAATGAGCAGTTCTTC
V: TRBV6-6; J: TRBJ1-1; size: -; D: -; CDR3: CASSYAGNTEAFF; DNA: TGTGCCAGCAGCTACGCGGGGAACACTGAAGCTTTCTTT
V: TRBV9; J: TRBJ2-5; size: once; D: TRBD1; CDR3: CASSPRQGAPYQETQYF; DNA: TGTGCCAGCAGCCCTCGACAGGGGGCCCCGTACCAAGAGACCCAGTACTTC
V: TRBV15; J: TRBJ1-5; size: -; D: -; CDR3: CATSRFDQPQHF; DNA: TGTGCCACCAGCAGGTTCGATCAGCCCCAGCATTTT